This T cell receptor beta chain is from a study of T cell responses to AZD1222 COVID-19 vaccine. The CDR3 runs 16 residues. Germline loops: CDR1 KGHSH, CDR2 LQKENI. V gave up 4 bases and J gave up 8 bases, with 18 bases separating them. Method: immunoSEQ multiplex PCR; TCRdb's copy keeps in-frame clones and lacks some. The sample has 130,000 or so clones, about 88% seen once. The rearrangement joins TRBV18 to TRBJ1-6, with D unclear. The clonotype was recovered from an adult who received the AZD1222 COVID-19 vaccine. The sequencing used peripheral blood, collected 28 days after the second AZD1222 dose. The CDR3, as DNA: TGTGCCAGCTCACAAACTCGGACGAATGAGGATTCACCCCTCCACTTT. This gives the protein CASSQTRTNEDSPLHF. The complete variable domain, with remaining parts taken from reference TRBV18 and TRBJ1-6, reads NAGVMQNPRHLVRRRGQEARLRCSPMKGHSHVYWYRQLPEEGLKFMVYLQKENIIDESGMPKERFSAEFPKEGPSILRIQQVVRGDSAAYFCASSQTRTNEDSPLHFGNGTRLTVT.